This paragraph reports one T cell receptor beta chain. The data derive from a study of blood T cell repertoires in COVID-19. Background on the study: The analysed material was cDNA or gDNA that came from T cells, B-cell-depleted T cells, or PBMCs.

As originally analysed: It was from reference gene primer amplification that nucleated cell counts were estimated. Only in-frame clones appear in the TCRdb table, and some are missing; sequencing was by immunoSEQ multiplex PCR. V and J calls and clone size follow that table, whereas D and trimming were derived from the DNA. This table holds over 150,000 clones, approximately 79% found once. Germline V gene lookup returns CDR1 GTSNPN and CDR2 SVGIG (reference sequence). The CDR3 loop spans 14 amino acids. The ends were cut back, 2 bases at V and 3 bases at J, with 13 bases in the middle. The specimen sequenced was peripheral blood. The clonotype comes from a woman aged 45-60 years with acute or convalescent COVID-19. This chain links TRBV30 with TRBJ1-1; unclear D gene. The CDR3 DNA is TGTGCCTGGAGTTTCTCTATACTACACACTGAAGCTTTCTTT. Its protein is CAWSFSILHTEAFF.